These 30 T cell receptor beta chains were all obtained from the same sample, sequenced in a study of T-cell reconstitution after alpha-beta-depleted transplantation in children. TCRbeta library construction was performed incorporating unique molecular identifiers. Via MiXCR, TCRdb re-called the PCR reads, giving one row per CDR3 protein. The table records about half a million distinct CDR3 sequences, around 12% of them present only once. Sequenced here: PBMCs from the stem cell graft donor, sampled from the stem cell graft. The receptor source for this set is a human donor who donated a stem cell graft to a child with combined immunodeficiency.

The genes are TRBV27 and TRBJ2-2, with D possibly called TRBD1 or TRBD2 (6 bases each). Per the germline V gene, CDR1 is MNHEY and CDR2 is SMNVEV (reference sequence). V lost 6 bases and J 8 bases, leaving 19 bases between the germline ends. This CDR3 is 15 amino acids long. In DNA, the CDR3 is TGTGCCAGCAGCGCCCGGGGGCCCTTTAGGGGGGAGCTGTTTTTT. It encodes CASSARGPFRGELFF.

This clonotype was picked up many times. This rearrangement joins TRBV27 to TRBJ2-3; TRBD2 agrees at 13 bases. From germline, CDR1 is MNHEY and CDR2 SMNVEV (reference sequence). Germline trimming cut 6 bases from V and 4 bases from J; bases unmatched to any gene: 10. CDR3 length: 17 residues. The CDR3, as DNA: TGTGCCAGCAGCAGCGGACTAGCGGGAGATATAGCAGATACGCAGTATTTT. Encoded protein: CASSSGLAGDIADTQYF.

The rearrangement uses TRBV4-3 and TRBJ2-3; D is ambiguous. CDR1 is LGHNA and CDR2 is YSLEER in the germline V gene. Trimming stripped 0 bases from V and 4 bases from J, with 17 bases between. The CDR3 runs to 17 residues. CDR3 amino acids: CASSQDNGLRLSDTQYF. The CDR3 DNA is TGCGCCAGCAGCCAAGATAATGGTTTGCGGCTTTCAGATACGCAGTATTTT.

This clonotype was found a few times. The CDR3 DNA is TGTGCCAGCAGTGCACCGGGACGGGCCTCTGAGCAGTTCTTC. Protein sequence: CASSAPGRASEQFF. V and J are TRBV25-1 and TRBJ2-1; possibly TRBD1 or TRBD2 for D (5 bases each). CDR3 size: 14 residues. CDR1 is MGHDK, CDR2 SYGVNS, per germline. The V end lost 4 bases, the J end lost 9 bases, and 16 bases lay between the germline ends.

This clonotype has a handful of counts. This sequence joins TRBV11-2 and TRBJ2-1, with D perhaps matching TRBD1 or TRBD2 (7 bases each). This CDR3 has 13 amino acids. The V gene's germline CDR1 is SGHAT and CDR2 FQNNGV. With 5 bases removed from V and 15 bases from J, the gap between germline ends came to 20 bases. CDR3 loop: CASSVYPGGGRFF. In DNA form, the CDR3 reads TGTGCCAGCAGCGTATACCCAGGGGGGGGTAGGTTCTTC.

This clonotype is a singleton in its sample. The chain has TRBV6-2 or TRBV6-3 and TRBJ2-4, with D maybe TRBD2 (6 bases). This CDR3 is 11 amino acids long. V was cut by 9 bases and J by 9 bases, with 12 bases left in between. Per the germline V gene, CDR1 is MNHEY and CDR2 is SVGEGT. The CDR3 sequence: CASRRAGIQYF. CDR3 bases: TGTGCCAGTCGGAGGGCCGGCATTCAGTACTTC.

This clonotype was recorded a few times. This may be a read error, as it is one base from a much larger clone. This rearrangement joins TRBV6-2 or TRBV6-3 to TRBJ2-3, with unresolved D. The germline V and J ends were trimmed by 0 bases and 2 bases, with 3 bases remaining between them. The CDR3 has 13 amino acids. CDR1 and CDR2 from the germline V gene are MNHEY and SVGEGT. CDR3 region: CASSYSDTDTQYF. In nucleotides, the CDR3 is TGTGCCAGCAGTTACTCGGACACAGATACGCAGTATTTT.

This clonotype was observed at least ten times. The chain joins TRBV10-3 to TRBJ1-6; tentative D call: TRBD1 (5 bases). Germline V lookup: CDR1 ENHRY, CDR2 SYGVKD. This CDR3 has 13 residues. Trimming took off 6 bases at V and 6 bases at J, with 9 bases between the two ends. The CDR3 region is CAIRGLGNSPLHF. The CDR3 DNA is TGTGCCATCAGGGGGCTCGGTAATTCACCCCTCCACTTT.

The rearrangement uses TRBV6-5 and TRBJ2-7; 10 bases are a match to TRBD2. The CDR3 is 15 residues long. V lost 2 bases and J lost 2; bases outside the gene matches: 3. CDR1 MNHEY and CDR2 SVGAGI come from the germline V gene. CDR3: CASSYGTSDAYEQYF. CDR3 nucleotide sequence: TGTGCCAGCAGTTACGGGACTAGCGACGCCTACGAGCAGTACTTC.

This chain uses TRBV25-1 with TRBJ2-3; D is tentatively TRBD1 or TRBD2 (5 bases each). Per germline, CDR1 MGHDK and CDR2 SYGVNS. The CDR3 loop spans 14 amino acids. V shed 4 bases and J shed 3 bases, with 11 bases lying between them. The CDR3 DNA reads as TGTGCCAGCAGTGTACCGGGGCCGACAGATACGCAGTATTTT. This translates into CASSVPGPTDTQYF.

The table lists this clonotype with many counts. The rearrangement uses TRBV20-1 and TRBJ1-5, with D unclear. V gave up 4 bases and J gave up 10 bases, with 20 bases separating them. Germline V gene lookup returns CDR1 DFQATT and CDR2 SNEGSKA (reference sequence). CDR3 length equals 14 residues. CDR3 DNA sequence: TGCAGTGCTATATCTCCTTGGGTGTTAGGCCCCCAGCATTTT. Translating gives CSAISPWVLGPQHF.

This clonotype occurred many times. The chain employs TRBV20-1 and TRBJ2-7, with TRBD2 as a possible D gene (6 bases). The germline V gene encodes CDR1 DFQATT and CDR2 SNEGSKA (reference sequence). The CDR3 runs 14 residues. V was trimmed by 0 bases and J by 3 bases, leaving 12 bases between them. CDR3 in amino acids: CSARDRGSVYEQYF. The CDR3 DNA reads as TGCAGTGCTAGAGATCGGGGGAGTGTCTACGAGCAGTACTTC.

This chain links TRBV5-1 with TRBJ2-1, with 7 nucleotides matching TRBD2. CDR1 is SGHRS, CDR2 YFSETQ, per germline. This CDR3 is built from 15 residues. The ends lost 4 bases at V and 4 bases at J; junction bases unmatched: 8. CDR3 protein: CASSLYRGGYNEQFF. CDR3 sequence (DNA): TGCGCCAGCAGCCTATATAGGGGAGGGTACAATGAGCAGTTCTTC.

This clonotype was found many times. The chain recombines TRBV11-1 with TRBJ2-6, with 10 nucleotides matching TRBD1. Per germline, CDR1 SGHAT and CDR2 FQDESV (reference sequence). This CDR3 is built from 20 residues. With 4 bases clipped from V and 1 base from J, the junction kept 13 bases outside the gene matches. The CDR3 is CASSSYLGDRGRSGANVLTF. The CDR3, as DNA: TGTGCCAGCAGCTCCTACCTGGGGGACAGGGGACGTTCTGGGGCCAACGTCCTGACTTTC.

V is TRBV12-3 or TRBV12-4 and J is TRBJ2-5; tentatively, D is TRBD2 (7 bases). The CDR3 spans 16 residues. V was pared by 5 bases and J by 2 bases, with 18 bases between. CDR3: CASSKGGGLLQETQYF. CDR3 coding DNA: TGTGCCAGCAGTAAAGGGGGGGGGCTGTTGCAAGAGACCCAGTACTTC.

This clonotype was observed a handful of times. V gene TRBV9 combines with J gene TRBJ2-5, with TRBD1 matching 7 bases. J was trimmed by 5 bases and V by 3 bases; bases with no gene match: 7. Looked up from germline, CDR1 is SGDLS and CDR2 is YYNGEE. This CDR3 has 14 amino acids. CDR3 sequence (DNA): TGTGCCAGCAGCGACGACAGGGCCAGGGAGACCCAGTACTTC. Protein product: CASSDDRARETQYF.

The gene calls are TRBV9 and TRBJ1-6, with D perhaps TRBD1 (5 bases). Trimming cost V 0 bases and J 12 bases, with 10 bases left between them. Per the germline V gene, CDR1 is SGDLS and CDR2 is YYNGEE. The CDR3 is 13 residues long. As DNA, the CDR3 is TGTGCCAGCAGCGTAGGGGACCGGCGACCCCTCCACTTT. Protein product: CASSVGDRRPLHF. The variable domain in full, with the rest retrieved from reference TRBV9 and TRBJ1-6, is DSGVTQTPKHLITATGQRVTLRCSPRSGDLSVYWYQQSLDQGLQFLIQYYNGEERAKGNILERFSAQQFPDLHSELNLSSLELGDSALYFCASSVGDRRPLHFGNGTRLTVT.

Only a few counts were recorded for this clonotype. CDR3 sequence reads: CRGLGRGGEETQYF. The CDR3 DNA sequence: TGCAGGGGCCTAGGGCGGGGGGGCGAGGAGACCCAGTACTTC. V is TRBV20-1 and J is TRBJ2-5; 9 bases align to TRBD2. Germline V lookup: CDR1 DFQATT, CDR2 SNEGSKA (reference sequence). This CDR3 contains 14 residues.

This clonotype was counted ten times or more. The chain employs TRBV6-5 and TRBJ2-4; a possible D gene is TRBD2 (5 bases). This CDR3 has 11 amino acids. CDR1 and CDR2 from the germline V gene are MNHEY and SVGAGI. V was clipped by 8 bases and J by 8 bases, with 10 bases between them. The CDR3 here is CASRVGDIQYF. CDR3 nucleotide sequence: TGTGCCAGCCGCGTCGGGGACATTCAGTACTTC.

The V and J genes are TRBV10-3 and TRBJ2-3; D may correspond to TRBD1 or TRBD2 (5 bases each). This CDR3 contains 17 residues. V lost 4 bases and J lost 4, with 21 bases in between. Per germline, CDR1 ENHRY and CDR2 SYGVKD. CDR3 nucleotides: TGTGCCATCAGTGGGTCTTCCGGGACCGTTCGGGCAGATACGCAGTATTTT. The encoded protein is CAISGSSGTVRADTQYF.

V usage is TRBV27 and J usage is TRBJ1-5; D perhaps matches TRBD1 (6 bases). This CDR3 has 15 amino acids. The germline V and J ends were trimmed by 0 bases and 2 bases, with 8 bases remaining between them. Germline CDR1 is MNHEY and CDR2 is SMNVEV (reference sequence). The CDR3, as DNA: TGTGCCAGCAGTTTATCCAGGGGAGGCAATCAGCCCCAGCATTTT. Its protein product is CASSLSRGGNQPQHF.

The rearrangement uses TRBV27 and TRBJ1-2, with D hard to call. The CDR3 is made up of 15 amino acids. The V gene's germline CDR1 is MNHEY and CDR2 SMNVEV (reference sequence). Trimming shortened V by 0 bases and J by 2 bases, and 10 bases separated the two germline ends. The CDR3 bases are TGTGCCAGCAGTTTATCTGTGTACCTGAACTATGGCTACACCTTC. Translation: CASSLSVYLNYGYTF.

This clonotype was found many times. This chain's CDR3 is CASSPGGRRSGELFF. In DNA form, the CDR3 reads TGTGCCAGCAGCCCAGGGGGGAGGAGGTCCGGGGAGCTGTTTTTT. V gene TRBV12-3 or TRBV12-4 combines with J gene TRBJ2-2, with a tentative D call TRBD1 (7 bases). The CDR3 runs to 15 residues. Deletions cut 6 bases from V and 6 bases from J, with 17 bases between.

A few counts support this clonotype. CDR3 amino acids: CATSREAPGTGEGETQYF. CDR3 DNA: TGTGCCACCAGCAGAGAGGCCCCCGGGACAGGGGAAGGGGAGACCCAGTACTTC. The genes are TRBV15 and TRBJ2-5, with 10 nucleotides matching TRBD1. Germline V gene data show CDR1 as LNHNV and CDR2 as YYDKDF (reference sequence). There are 18 residues in the CDR3. V lost 0 bases and J lost 5; bases outside the gene matches: 12. Full variable domain (rest looked up from reference TRBV15 and TRBJ2-5): DAMVIQNPRYQVTQFGKPVTLSCSQTLNHNVMYWYQQKSSQAPKLLFHYYDKDFNNEADTPDNFQSRRPNTSFCFLDIRSPGLGDTAMYLCATSREAPGTGEGETQYFGPGTRLLVL.

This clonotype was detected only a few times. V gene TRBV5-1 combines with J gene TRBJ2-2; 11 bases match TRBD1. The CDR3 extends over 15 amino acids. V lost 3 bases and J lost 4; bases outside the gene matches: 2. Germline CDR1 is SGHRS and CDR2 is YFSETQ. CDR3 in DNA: TGCGCCAGCAGCTGGGACAGGGGGAGCACCGGGGAGCTGTTTTTT. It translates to CASSWDRGSTGELFF.

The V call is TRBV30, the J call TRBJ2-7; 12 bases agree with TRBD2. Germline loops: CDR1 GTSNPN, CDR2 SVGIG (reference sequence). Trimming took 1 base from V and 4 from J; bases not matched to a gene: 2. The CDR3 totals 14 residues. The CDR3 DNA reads TGTGCCTGGAGTGAAGGACTAGCGGGGTACGAGCAGTACTTC. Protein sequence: CAWSEGLAGYEQYF.

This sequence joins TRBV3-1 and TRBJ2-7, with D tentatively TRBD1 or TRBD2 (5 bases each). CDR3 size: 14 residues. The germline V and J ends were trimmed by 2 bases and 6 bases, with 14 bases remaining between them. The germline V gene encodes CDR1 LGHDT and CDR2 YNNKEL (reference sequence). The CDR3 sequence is CASSQLGRPSEQYF. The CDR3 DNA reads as TGTGCCAGCAGCCAACTGGGACGCCCCAGCGAGCAGTACTTC.

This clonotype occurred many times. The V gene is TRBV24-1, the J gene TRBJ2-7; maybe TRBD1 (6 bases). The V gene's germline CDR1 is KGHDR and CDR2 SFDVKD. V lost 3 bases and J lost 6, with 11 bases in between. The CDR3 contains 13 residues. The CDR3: CATSDPTGIEQYF. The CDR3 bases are TGTGCCACCAGTGATCCTACAGGGATCGAGCAGTACTTC.

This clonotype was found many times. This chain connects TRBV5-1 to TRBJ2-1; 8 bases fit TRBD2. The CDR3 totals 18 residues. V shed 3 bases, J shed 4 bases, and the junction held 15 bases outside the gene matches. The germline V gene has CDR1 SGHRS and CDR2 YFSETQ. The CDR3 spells CASSSTTGGTSPYNEQFF. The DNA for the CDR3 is TGCGCCAGCAGCTCAACGACGGGGGGGACCTCGCCTTACAATGAGCAGTTCTTC.

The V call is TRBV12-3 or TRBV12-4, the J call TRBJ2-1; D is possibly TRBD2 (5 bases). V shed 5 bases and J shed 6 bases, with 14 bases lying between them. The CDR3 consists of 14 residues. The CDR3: CASSSQSGFNEQFF. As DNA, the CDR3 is TGTGCCAGCAGTAGCCAGAGCGGATTCAATGAGCAGTTCTTC.